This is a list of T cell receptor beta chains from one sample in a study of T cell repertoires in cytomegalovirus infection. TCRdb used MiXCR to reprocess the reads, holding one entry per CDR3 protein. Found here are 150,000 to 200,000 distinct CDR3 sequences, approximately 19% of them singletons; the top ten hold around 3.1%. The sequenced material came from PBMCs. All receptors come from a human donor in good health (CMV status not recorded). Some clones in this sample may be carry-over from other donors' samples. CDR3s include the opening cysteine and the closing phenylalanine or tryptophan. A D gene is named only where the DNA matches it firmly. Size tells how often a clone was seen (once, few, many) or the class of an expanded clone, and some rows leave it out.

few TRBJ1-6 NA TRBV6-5 CASSYGSHSPLHF TGTGCCAGCAGTTATGGGAGTCATTCACCCCTCCACTTT
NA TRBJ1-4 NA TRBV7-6 CASSSGDFAKLFF TGTGCCAGCAGCTCAGGGGATTTCGCAAAACTGTTTTTT
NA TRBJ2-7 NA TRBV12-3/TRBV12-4 CASRRDSEIGYEQYF TGTGCCAGCAGGAGGGACTCCGAGATCGGCTACGAGCAGTACTTC
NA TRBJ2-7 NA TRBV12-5 CASGLVPSYEQYF TGTGCTAGTGGTTTGGTACCTTCCTACGAGCAGTACTTC
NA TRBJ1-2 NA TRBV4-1 CASSQAQGWGYTF TGCGCCAGCAGCCAAGCCCAAGGCTGGGGCTACACCTTC
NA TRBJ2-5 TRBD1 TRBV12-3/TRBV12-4 CASSPLQGAKTQYF TGTGCCAGCAGCCCCCTACAGGGGGCGAAGACCCAGTACTTC
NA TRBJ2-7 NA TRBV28 CTSSYPGARYEQYF TGTACCAGCAGTTACCCGGGAGCGCGCTACGAGCAGTACTTC
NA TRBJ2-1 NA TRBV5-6 CASSRSRGSYNEQFF TGTGCCAGCAGCCGCTCGCGGGGCTCCTACAATGAGCAGTTCTTC
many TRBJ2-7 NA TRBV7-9 CASSSIERGSYEQYF TGTGCCAGCAGCTCTATAGAGAGGGGCTCCTACGAGCAGTACTTC
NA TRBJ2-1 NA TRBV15 CATSRELGNEQFF TGTGCCACCAGCAGAGAATTAGGTAATGAGCAGTTCTTC
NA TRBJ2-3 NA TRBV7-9 CASSQERPTDTQYF TGTGCCAGCAGCCAAGAGAGGCCCACAGATACGCAGTATTTT
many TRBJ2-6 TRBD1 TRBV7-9 CASSFGQGLSGANVLTF TGTGCCAGCAGCTTCGGACAGGGCCTCTCTGGGGCCAACGTCCTGACTTTC
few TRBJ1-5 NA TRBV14 CASSHRTYHQPQHF TGTGCCAGCAGCCATAGGACTTATCATCAGCCCCAGCATTTT
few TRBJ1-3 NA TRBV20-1 CSARVETRGNTIYF TGCAGTGCTAGAGTCGAAACCCGGGGAAACACCATATATTTT
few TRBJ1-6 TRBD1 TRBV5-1 CASSPDGQGQGSLHF TGCGCCAGCAGCCCGGATGGACAGGGGCAGGGATCCCTCCACTTT
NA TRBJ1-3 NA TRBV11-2 CASSLDRSGNTIYF TGTGCCAGCAGCTTAGATCGGTCTGGAAACACCATATATTTT
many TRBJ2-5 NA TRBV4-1 CASSQGAGTLQETQYF TGCGCCAGCAGCCAAGGCGCGGGGACCCTACAAGAGACCCAGTACTTC
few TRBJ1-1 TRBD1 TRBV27 CASSARQGKDTEAFF TGTGCCAGCAGTGCCCGACAGGGGAAGGACACTGAAGCTTTCTTT
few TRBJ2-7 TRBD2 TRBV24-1 CATSDLLAGRGEQYF TGTGCCACCAGTGATTTGCTAGCGGGTAGAGGAGAGCAGTACTTC
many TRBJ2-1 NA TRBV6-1 CASCHGVNEQFF TGTGCCAGCTGCCATGGGGTCAATGAGCAGTTCTTC
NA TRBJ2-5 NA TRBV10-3 CAIRNLDETQYF TGTGCCATCAGGAACCTAGATGAGACCCAGTACTTC
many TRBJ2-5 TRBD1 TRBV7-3 CASSLTGTAYQETQYF TGTGCCAGCAGCTTAACCGGGACAGCGTACCAAGAGACCCAGTACTTC
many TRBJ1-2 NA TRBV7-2 CASSPDNTNYGYTF TGTGCCAGCAGTCCCGACAATACTAACTATGGCTACACCTTC
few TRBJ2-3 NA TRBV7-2 CASSQRLQDTQYF TGTGCCAGCAGCCAAAGACTCCAGGATACGCAGTATTTT
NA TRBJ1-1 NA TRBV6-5 CASSIGRSMNTEAFF TGTGCCAGCAGTATTGGACGGAGCATGAACACTGAAGCTTTCTTT
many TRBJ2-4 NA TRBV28 CASSLFSGRALAKNIQYF TGTGCCAGCAGTTTATTTTCGGGCAGGGCACTAGCCAAAAACATTCAGTACTTC
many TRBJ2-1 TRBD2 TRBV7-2 CASSLGGGRISNEQFF TGTGCCAGCAGCTTAGGGGGAGGGCGGATTAGCAATGAGCAGTTCTTC
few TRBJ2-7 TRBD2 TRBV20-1 CSARPSGFPSYEQYF TGCAGTGCTAGACCTAGCGGATTCCCCTCCTACGAGCAGTACTTC
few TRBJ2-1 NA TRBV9 CASSVDRAYNEQFF TGTGCCAGCAGCGTAGACAGGGCCTACAATGAGCAGTTCTTC
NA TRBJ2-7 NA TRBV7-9 CASSGQRSEQYF TGTGCCAGCAGCGGGCAGAGGTCCGAGCAGTACTTC
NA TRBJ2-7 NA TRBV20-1 CSARDSGRGRYEQYF TGCAGTGCTAGAGATTCCGGCCGGGGGAGATACGAGCAGTACTTC
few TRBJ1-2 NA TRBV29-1 CSVEEDANYGYTF TGCAGCGTTGAAGAGGACGCTAACTATGGCTACACCTTC
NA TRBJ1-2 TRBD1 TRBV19 CASSLRTGSGYGYTF TGTGCCAGTAGTTTACGGACAGGGTCAGGATATGGCTACACCTTC